A selection of T cell receptor beta chains follows, all from one sample in a study of blood T cells in healthy people across ages. TCRdb processed the 5' RACE reads anew with MiXCR; each CDR3 protein has one entry. The sample lists roughly 790,000 distinct CDR3 sequences, 35% to 45% occurring once. The sample comprised blood. Source of these receptors: a woman aged 55-69 years in good health. CDR3s include the opening cysteine and the closing phenylalanine or tryptophan. A D gene is named only where the DNA matches it firmly. Not every row has a clone size; where given, it reads once, few, many or a size class.

>TRBJ2-5|TRBV5-1|NA|NA
TGCGCCAGCAGCTTGAACCCCACCGACCGGCAAGAGACCCAGTACTTC
CASSLNPTDRQETQYF
>TRBJ2-7|TRBV5-6|NA|NA
TGTGCCAGCAGCTTGGCGCCCCTCCAGAACGAGCAGTACTTC
CASSLAPLQNEQYF
>TRBJ1-2|TRBV30|NA|TRBD1
TGTGCCTGGTCCGGACAGGGGCGTAACTATGGCTACACCTTC
CAWSGQGRNYGYTF
>TRBJ2-7|TRBV10-3|many|TRBD2
TGTGCCATCAGTGAGTCGAGAAGCGGGGGGTCGAACGAGCAGTACTTC
CAISESRSGGSNEQYF
>TRBJ1-1|TRBV29-1|once|TRBD1
TGCAGCGTCGGCCGGGACAGGGATATTGGTGAAGCTTTCTTT
CSVGRDRDIGEAFF
>TRBJ2-1|TRBV12-3/TRBV12-4|NA|TRBD2
TGTGCCAGCAGTCCAACCCGGACTAGCGGGAGTGTCGATGAGCAGTTCTTC
CASSPTRTSGSVDEQFF
>TRBJ2-3|TRBV3-1|NA|NA
TGTGCCAGCAGCCAAGCCCCGGGGGACGCCCGGACGCAGTATTTT
CASSQAPGDARTQYF
>TRBJ1-6|TRBV16|NA|NA
TGTGCCAGCAGCCAATCGTCGGACCGAAATTCACCCCCCCACTTT
CASSQSSDRNSPPHF
>TRBJ2-7|TRBV20-1|few|NA
TGCAGTGCTCTCCCCGGGGGCGGGAGCTACGAGCAGTACTTC
CSALPGGGSYEQYF
>TRBJ2-1|TRBV7-9|few|NA
TGTGCCAGAGGGTCCCCGGGACAAGAGCAGTTCTTC
CARGSPGQEQFF
>TRBJ1-2|TRBV6-5|NA|NA
TGTGCCAGCAGAACGGCTAACTATGGCTACACCTTC
CASRTANYGYTF
>TRBJ2-5|TRBV5-1|NA|NA
TGCGCCAGCAGCTTGGTGTCAGGCAGACAAGAGACCCAGTACTTC
CASSLVSGRQETQYF
>TRBJ2-5|TRBV20-1|NA|TRBD2
TGCAGTGCTAGCCATAGCGGGGGGAATCGGGGCGGAGAGACCCAGTACTTC
CSASHSGGNRGGETQYF
>TRBJ2-5|TRBV20-1|many|TRBD1
TGCAGTGCTAGAGGGACAGGGTCGCAAGAGACCCAGTACTTC
CSARGTGSQETQYF
>TRBJ2-7|TRBV20-1|NA|TRBD2
TGCAGTGCTCCGGGACTACACTACAATGAGCAGTACTTC
CSAPGLHYNEQYF
>TRBJ2-5|TRBV7-3|NA|TRBD2
TGTGCCAGCAGCCCTACTAGTAGCGGGGGGGTGGAGACCCGGTACTTC
CASSPTSSGGVETRYF
>TRBJ1-4|TRBV5-6|NA|NA
TGTGCCAGCAGCCGGGACGGGACGTGGAGGAAACTGTTTTTT
CASSRDGTWRKLFF
>TRBJ2-3|TRBV7-2|many|TRBD2
TGTGCCAGCAGCTTAGATGAGGAAAGCGGGAGACGCACGCAGTATTTT
CASSLDEESGRRTQYF
>TRBJ2-7|TRBV20-1|few|NA
TGCAGTGCTACATATTACGAGCAGTACTTC
CSATYYEQYF
>TRBJ2-7|TRBV19|NA|NA
TGTGCCAGTAATGGGCGGGTGACATTAGCCTACGAGCAGTACTTC
CASNGRVTLAYEQYF
>TRBJ2-7|TRBV20-1|NA|NA
TGCAGTGCTAGAGATCTCGGCAGGGGACTGGAGGACGAGCAGTACTTC
CSARDLGRGLEDEQYF
>TRBJ2-1|TRBV20-1|NA|TRBD2
TGCAGTGCTAGAGACCCTGCCGGGCGGGGGGGCATCGATGAGCAGTTCTTC
CSARDPAGRGGIDEQFF
>TRBJ2-1|TRBV28|NA|NA
TGTGCCAGCACCGATGCGTGGGGGAGTCACTACAATGAGCAGTTCTTC
CASTDAWGSHYNEQFF
>TRBJ2-7|TRBV29-1|NA|NA
TGCAGCGTTGAAAGGGTCAGGGGCTACGAGCAGTACTTC
CSVERVRGYEQYF
>TRBJ1-4|TRBV6-1|NA|TRBD1
TGTGCCAGCAGTAAGAAACTCGGGACAGGAGTCGATGAAAAACTGTTTTTT
CASSKKLGTGVDEKLFF
>TRBJ1-4|TRBV27|once|NA
TGTGCCAGCAAGCTGACGGCGCCGAACGAAAAACTGTTTTTT
CASKLTAPNEKLFF
>TRBJ2-7|TRBV9|NA|NA
TGTGCCGGCAGCGTAGTAGGTAGCGGCGACTACGAGCAGTACTTC
CAGSVVGSGDYEQYF
>TRBJ2-1|TRBV9|few|TRBD2
TGTGCCAGCAGTCAGTCTTTCAGACTAGCGGGAGGCCATGAGCAGTTCTTC
CASSQSFRLAGGHEQFF
>TRBJ2-1|TRBV5-1|many|NA
TGCGCCAGCAGCTTGGCCAATGAGCAGTTCTTC
CASSLANEQFF
>TRBJ1-1|TRBV12-3/TRBV12-4|few|NA
TGTGCCAGCAGTTTTTACCGGACAGCGAACACTGAAGCTTTCTTT
CASSFYRTANTEAFF
>TRBJ2-1|TRBV12-3/TRBV12-4|few|TRBD1
TGTGCCAGCAGTTTTGACAGGGGTTACTCCTACAATGAGCAGTTCTTC
CASSFDRGYSYNEQFF
>TRBJ2-4|TRBV6-2/TRBV6-3|few|NA
TGTGCCAGCAGTACTACCGGGACTTATGTAGCCAAAAACATTCAGTACTTC
CASSTTGTYVAKNIQYF
>TRBJ1-2|TRBV12-3/TRBV12-4|many|NA
TGTGCCAGCAGTTTAGGGGGAAGCGGCTACACCTTC
CASSLGGSGYTF
>TRBJ2-3|TRBV29-1|NA|TRBD1
TGCAGCGTGACGAGGGACAGGCGCACAGATACGCAGTATTTT
CSVTRDRRTDTQYF
>TRBJ1-4|TRBV3-1|NA|NA
TGTGCCAGCAGCACAGGGAATGAAAAACTGTTTTTT
CASSTGNEKLFF
>TRBJ2-7|TRBV21-1|NA|NA
TGTGCCAGCAGCATAGAAACAGTTGGGGCCGAGCGGTACTTC
CASSIETVGAERYF
>TRBJ2-5|TRBV11-2|NA|TRBD2
TGTGCCAGCAGCTTAGGCACGCGGGGGGGCTGGGAGACCCAGTACTTT
CASSLGTRGGWETQYF
>TRBJ1-1|TRBV7-8|NA|TRBD1
TGTGCCAGCAGCCGGGGGTCACAGGGGATTCGCACTGAAGCTTTCTTT
CASSRGSQGIRTEAFF
>TRBJ1-3|TRBV28|NA|NA
TGTGCCAGCAGCCCTGCAGGAGACGGACTTGACGGGACTAGAAACACCATATATTTT
CASSPAGDGLDGTRNTIYF
>TRBJ2-1|TRBV12-3/TRBV12-4|NA|NA
TGTGCCAGCAGCACACACTACAATGAGCAGTTCTTC
CASSTHYNEQFF
>TRBJ2-5|TRBV20-1|NA|TRBD2
TGCAGTGCTACGGTGGGACTAGGGCAAGAGACCCAGTACTTC
CSATVGLGQETQYF
>TRBJ2-7|TRBV28|few|NA
TGTGCCAGCAGTCAAATTGCCCAGGCGCACTACGAGCAGTACTTC
CASSQIAQAHYEQYF
>TRBJ1-4|TRBV25-1|NA|NA
TGTGCCAGCAGTGACACATCGGGCCCCGCCGCGTGGGAAAAACTGTTTTTT
CASSDTSGPAAWEKLFF
>TRBJ2-7|TRBV28|few|TRBD1
TGTGCCAGCAGGGAAAGGACAGGCGGTGTCTACGAGCAGTACTTC
CASRERTGGVYEQYF
>TRBJ2-3|TRBV27|NA|NA
TGTGCCAGCAGTTCGCGTTGGGATACGCAGTATTTT
CASSSRWDTQYF
>TRBJ2-5|TRBV12-3/TRBV12-4|few|TRBD2
TGTGCCAGCAGTTTAGGGGGGGGAGGGACCCAGTACTTC
CASSLGGGGTQYF
>TRBJ2-4|TRBV7-3|NA|TRBD2
TGTGCCAGCAGCCTAGAGCGACTAGCGGGAGGGGACATTCAGTACTTC
CASSLERLAGGDIQYF
>TRBJ1-2|TRBV20-1|NA|NA
TGCAGTGCTATATTGGTCTATGGCTACACCTTC
CSAILVYGYTF
>TRBJ2-4|TRBV5-1|NA|TRBD1
TGCGCCAGCAGCTCCAATCCCGGACAGGGCAGTAACGTTCAGTACTTC
CASSSNPGQGSNVQYF
>TRBJ2-3|TRBV20-1|once|TRBD2
TGCAGTGCGAGACTAGCGGGGGGGCCAGGGGATACGCAGTATTTT
CSARLAGGPGDTQYF
>TRBJ1-4|TRBV20-1|NA|NA
TGCAGTGCTAGAGATTATGTCGGGACGGGTAAACTGTTTTTT
CSARDYVGTGKLFF
>TRBJ2-1|TRBV4-3|NA|NA
TGCGCCAGCAGCCAAGACCAACAGGGAACCTACAATGAGCAGTTCTTC
CASSQDQQGTYNEQFF